This T cell receptor beta chain was retrieved from a study of T cells in narcolepsy. Measured with immunoSEQ multiplex PCR; TCRdb has only the in-frame clones, and not every one. This table has roughly 20,000 clones, about 80% appearing once. The clonotype was recovered from a human donor in good health. Sequenced material: memory (CD45RA-) CD4+ T cells from blood.

The CDR3 loop reads CASSPGWGNSPLHF. CDR3 bases: TGTGCCAGCAGCCCCGGGTGGGGGAATTCACCCCTCCACTTT. The J gene is TRBJ1-6, the V gene TRBV5-4, with a weak D call TRBD1 (5 bases). The CDR3 consists of 14 residues. The V gene lost 4 bases and the J gene lost 7 bases, with 12 bases spanning the gap. CDR1 and CDR2 from the germline V gene are SGHNT and YYREEE (reference sequence). Complete variable domain (other parts from reference TRBV5-4 and TRBJ1-6): ETGVTQSPTHLIKTRGQQVTLRCSSQSGHNTVSWYQQALGQGPQFIFQYYREEENGRGNFPPRFSGLQFPNYSSELNVNALELDDSALYLCASSPGWGNSPLHFGNGTRLTVT.